This entry features one TCR beta chain sequence. Antigen unknown. Primers included in the PCR were 60 Vbeta and 13 Jbeta primers. Measured with immunoSEQ multiplex PCR; TCRdb has only the in-frame clones, and not every one. The sample includes some 54,000 clones, around 81% seen only once; the top ten take nearly 6%. This record comes from a study of cytomegalovirus exposure and HLA in healthy donors. Study-wide context: An earlier analysis identified 95 million to 120 million unique TCR beta sequences in some 170 million T cells. Unique TCRs from HLA-typed donors, around 93 million of them, were held in an early data release. Points from the study as a whole: The study labeled approximately 150 TCR beta chains cytomegalovirus-associated.

At sampling all donors were nominally healthy, likely with unrecorded immune exposures. The CDR3 consists of 14 residues. The germline gives CDR1 KGHSH, CDR2 LQKENI. Losses at the gene ends were 3 bases for V and 7 bases for J; bases not matched to a gene: 6. This TCR came from a male donor in good health and CMV-seronegative. The sequencing sample was made of PBMCs. This sequence joins TRBV18 and TRBJ2-5, with 9 nucleotides matching TRBD2. The chain's CDR3 is CASSPGLALGTQYF. As DNA, the CDR3 is TGTGCCAGCTCACCTGGACTAGCGTTGGGGACCCAGTACTTC.